This T cell receptor (beta chain) was documented in a study of blood T cell repertoires in COVID-19. Overall study: Samples taken during acute and convalescent COVID-19 were collected in the United States, Italy and Spain. Sources were T cells, B-cell-depleted T cells, or PBMCs; the material itself was cDNA or gDNA.

The CDR3 is 18 amino acids. The V segment lost 3 bases and the J segment 0 bases; nucleotides outside the gene matches: 5. Looked up from germline, CDR1 is SGHTA and CDR2 is FQGTGA. Authors' data handling: For nucleated cells, counts were estimated from reference gene primer amplification. Clones were sequenced by immunoSEQ multiplex PCR, and TCRdb holds only the in-frame ones, with some missing. V, J and clone size were drawn from that table, and D and trimming were deduced from the DNA. This table holds 120,000 or so clones, approximately 82% found once. The sequence was collected from an elderly man with active or convalescent COVID-19. The rearrangement joins TRBV7-3 to TRBJ2-6; 10 positions match TRBD2. The sample consisted of peripheral blood. CDR3: CASSFGTSANSGANVLTF. Written as DNA, the CDR3 is TGTGCCAGCAGCTTCGGGACTAGCGCGAACTCTGGGGCCAACGTCCTGACTTTC.